Each of the 8 T cell receptor beta chains below was sequenced from the same sample in a study of CD8 T cells in ankylosing spondylitis. TCRdb re-called the 5' RACE reads with MiXCR, one entry per CDR3 protein. The profile shows 300,000 to 350,000 distinct CDR3 sequences, around 10% of them singletons. Material: blood, either unsorted or a sorted T cell fraction (not recorded which). All receptors come from a female donor with ankylosing spondylitis or in good health (not recorded which).

This clonotype was seen a handful of times. This chain uses TRBV27 with TRBJ1-5; D not resolved. V lost 4 bases, J lost 7 bases, and 11 bases lay in between. Germline loops: CDR1 MNHEY, CDR2 SMNVEV (reference sequence). The CDR3 covers 13 residues. DNA of the CDR3: TGTGCCAGCAGTTACATAGCTGGCCAGCCCCAGCATTTT. Its translation: CASSYIAGQPQHF.

Only a few counts were recorded for this clonotype. The chain links TRBV29-1 to TRBJ2-7; 7 nucleotides line up with TRBD2. V lost 5 bases to trimming and J lost 2 bases; unmatched junction nucleotides: 6. Germline V lookup: CDR1 SQVTM, CDR2 ANQGSEA. The CDR3 has 13 residues. DNA of the CDR3: TGCAGCGTTTCCTCTAGCGGCCCCTACGAGCAGTACTTC. Translating it yields CSVSSSGPYEQYF.

This clonotype was counted at least ten times. The chain employs TRBV6-4 and TRBJ2-3; TRBD1 or TRBD2 may be the D gene (5 bases each). Trimming shortened V by 0 bases and J by 1 base, and 11 bases separated the two germline ends. The CDR3 extends over 16 amino acids. In germline, CDR1 is MRHNA, CDR2 SNTAGT. The CDR3 DNA follows: TGTGCCAGCAGTGACTCGCCCGGGACCCGCACAGATACGCAGTATTTT. Translated: CASSDSPGTRTDTQYF.

This clonotype turned up a few times. V gene TRBV7-2 combines with J gene TRBJ1-2; TRBD1 aligns across 7 bases. V lost 5 bases and J lost 0; bases outside the gene matches: 3. The CDR3 is made up of 14 amino acids. Germline CDR1 is SGHTA and CDR2 is FQGNSA. CDR3: CASSRDRSNYGYTF. CDR3 nucleotide sequence: TGTGCCAGCAGCCGGGACAGATCTAACTATGGCTACACCTTC.

This clonotype was seen ten or more times. CDR3 nucleotides: TGCGCCAGCAGCCAGGACACAGACACTGAAGCTTTCTTT. Protein sequence: CASSQDTDTEAFF. J is TRBJ1-1 and V is TRBV5-1; tentative D call: TRBD1 (5 bases). Trimming left V 4 bases short and J 3 bases short, with 10 bases between. CDR3 length: 13 amino acids. Looked up from germline, CDR1 is SGHRS and CDR2 is YFSETQ.

Many counts were recorded for this clonotype. The CDR3 is CASTTGVGLSYTF. DNA of the CDR3: TGTGCCAGCACCACCGGTGTAGGGCTTAGCTACACCTTC. The chain combines TRBV12-3 or TRBV12-4 with TRBJ1-2, with unresolved D. The CDR3 length is 13 residues. Deletions cut 7 bases from V and 9 bases from J, with 18 bases between.

This clonotype was found a few times. V is TRBV10-3 and J is TRBJ2-2; possible D gene TRBD2, 5 bases. Per germline, CDR1 ENHRY and CDR2 SYGVKD. V was shortened by 0 bases and J by 2 bases, with 10 bases between the two germline ends. The CDR3 is 16 amino acids. The CDR3 DNA reads TGTGCCATCAGTGAGTCCAGCGGCGGTAACACCGGGGAGCTGTTTTTT. Its protein is CAISESSGGNTGELFF.

This clonotype was recorded at least ten times. The chain joins TRBV20-1 to TRBJ1-4; tentatively, D is TRBD1 (5 bases). Per the germline V gene, CDR1 is DFQATT and CDR2 is SNEGSKA (reference sequence). CDR3 length: 16 residues. V dropped 0 bases and J dropped 0 bases, with 11 bases sitting between them. The CDR3 region has the DNA TGCAGTGCTAGAGATACCCAGGGATCAACTAATGAAAAACTGTTTTTT. This codes for CSARDTQGSTNEKLFF.